This T cell receptor (beta chain) came from a study of T cells after yellow fever vaccination. On this clonotype itself: Its antigen remains unknown.

The CDR3 runs 12 residues. The trim removed 5 bases at V and 7 bases at J, leaving 3 bases unmatched. TCRdb re-called the 5' RACE reads with MiXCR, one entry per CDR3 protein. This table has a few hundred thousand distinct CDR3 sequences, 3.5% to 4.5% appearing once. Whole-study findings and limits: Just a small share of clonotypes turned up in the CD4 compartment as well as the CD8 compartment.

The J gene is TRBJ1-2, the V gene TRBV12-3 or TRBV12-4; TRBD1 matches 8 bases. The clonotype originates from a man between 18 and 35 years old who received the YFV17D yellow fever vaccine. Sequencing used PBMCs, obtained 5 days after the yellow fever booster vaccination. The CDR3 region has the DNA TGTGCCAGCAGTGGAACAGGGGGTGGCTACACCTTC. Protein product: CASSGTGGGYTF.